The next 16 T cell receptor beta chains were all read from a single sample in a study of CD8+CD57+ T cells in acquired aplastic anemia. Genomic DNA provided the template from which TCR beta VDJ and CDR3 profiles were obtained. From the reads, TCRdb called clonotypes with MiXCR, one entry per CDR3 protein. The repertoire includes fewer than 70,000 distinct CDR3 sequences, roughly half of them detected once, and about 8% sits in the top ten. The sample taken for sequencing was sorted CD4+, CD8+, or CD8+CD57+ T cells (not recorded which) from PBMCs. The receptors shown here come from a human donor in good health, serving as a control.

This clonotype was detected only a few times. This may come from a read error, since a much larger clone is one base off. The CDR3 protein is CASSLGAVDNEKLFF. The CDR3 nucleotides read TGTGCCAGCAGCTTAGGGGCGGTAGATAATGAAAAACTGTTTTTT. This sequence joins TRBV11-1 and TRBJ1-4; no clear D. The V gene's germline CDR1 is SGHAT and CDR2 FQDESV (reference sequence). V dropped 1 base and J dropped 4 bases, with 10 bases sitting between them. CDR3 size: 15 residues.

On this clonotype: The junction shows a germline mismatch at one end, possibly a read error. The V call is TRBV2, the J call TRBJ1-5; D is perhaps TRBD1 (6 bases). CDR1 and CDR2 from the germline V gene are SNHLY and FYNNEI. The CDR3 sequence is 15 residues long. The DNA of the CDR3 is TGTGCCACCAGTGATCCGCGGTCAGGGGATCAGCCCCAGCATTTT. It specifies CATSDPRSGDQPQHF.

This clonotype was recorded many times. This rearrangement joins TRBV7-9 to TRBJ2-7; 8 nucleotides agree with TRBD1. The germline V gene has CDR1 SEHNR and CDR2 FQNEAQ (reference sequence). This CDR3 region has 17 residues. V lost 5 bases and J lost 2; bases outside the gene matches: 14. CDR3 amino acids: CASSLNPGTGPTYEQYF. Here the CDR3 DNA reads TGTGCCAGCAGCCTTAACCCCGGGACAGGACCTACCTACGAGCAGTACTTC.

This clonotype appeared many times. In DNA form, the CDR3 reads TGTGCCAGCAGCCAAGGGGATACAGGGTACCTGGAGACCCAGTACTTC. It translates to CASSQGDTGYLETQYF. This chain connects TRBV3-1 to TRBJ2-5; tentatively, D is TRBD1 (6 bases). Germline CDR1 reads LGHDT; CDR2 reads YNNKEL (reference sequence). With 1 base removed from V and 5 bases from J, the gap between germline ends came to 17 bases. CDR3 length: 16 residues.

CDR3 sequence: CASSATGLRGYGYTF. Here the CDR3 DNA reads TGTGCCAGCAGCGCGACGGGACTCCGGGGGTATGGCTACACCTTC. V and J are TRBV7-9 and TRBJ1-2, with a weak D call TRBD1 (5 bases). The CDR3 is 15 amino acids. The germline gives CDR1 SEHNR, CDR2 FQNEAQ (reference sequence). V lost 5 bases to trimming and J lost 5 bases, with 18 bases between them. The variable domain in full, with the rest retrieved from reference TRBV7-9 and TRBJ1-2, is DTGVSQNPRHKITKRGQNVTFRCDPISEHNRLYWYRQTLGQGPEFLTYFQNEAQLEKSRLLSDRFSAERPKGSFSTLEIQRTEQGDSAMYLCASSATGLRGYGYTFGSGTRLTVV.

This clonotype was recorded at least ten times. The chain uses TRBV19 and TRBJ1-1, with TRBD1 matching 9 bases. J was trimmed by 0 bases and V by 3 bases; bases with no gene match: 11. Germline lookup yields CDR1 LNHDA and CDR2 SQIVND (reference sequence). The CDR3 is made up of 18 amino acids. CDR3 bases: TGTGCCAGTAGTATCGTTCGACAGGGGGTGGACGTGAACACTGAAGCTTTCTTT. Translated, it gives CASSIVRQGVDVNTEAFF.

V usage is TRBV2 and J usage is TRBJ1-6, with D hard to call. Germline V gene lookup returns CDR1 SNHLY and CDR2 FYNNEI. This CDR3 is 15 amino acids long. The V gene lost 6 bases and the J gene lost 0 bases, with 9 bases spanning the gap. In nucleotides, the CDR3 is TGTGCCAGCAGCCCCGAGAGCTCCTATAATTCACCCCTCCACTTT. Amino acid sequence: CASSPESSYNSPLHF.

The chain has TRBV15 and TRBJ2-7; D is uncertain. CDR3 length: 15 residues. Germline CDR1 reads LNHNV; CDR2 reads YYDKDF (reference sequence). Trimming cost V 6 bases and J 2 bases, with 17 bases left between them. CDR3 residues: CATSTAGATTYEQYF. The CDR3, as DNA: TGTGCCACCAGTACAGCTGGCGCGACGACCTACGAGCAGTACTTC.

The CDR3 sequence: CASGRDSYYEQYF. The CDR3, as DNA: TGTGCCAGCGGTCGGGACAGCTACTACGAGCAGTACTTC. This rearrangement joins TRBV28 to TRBJ2-7, with TRBD1 identical over 7 bases. The germline gives CDR1 MDHEN, CDR2 SYDVKM. J was trimmed by 3 bases and V by 8 bases; bases with no gene match: 7. CDR3 length: 13 amino acids.

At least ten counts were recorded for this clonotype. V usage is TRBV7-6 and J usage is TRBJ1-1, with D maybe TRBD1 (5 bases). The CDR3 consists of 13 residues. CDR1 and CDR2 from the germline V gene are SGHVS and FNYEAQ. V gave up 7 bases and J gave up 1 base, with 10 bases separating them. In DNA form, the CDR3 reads TGTGCCAGCACCCTAGGGGAGAACACTGAAGCTTTCTTT. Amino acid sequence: CASTLGENTEAFF.

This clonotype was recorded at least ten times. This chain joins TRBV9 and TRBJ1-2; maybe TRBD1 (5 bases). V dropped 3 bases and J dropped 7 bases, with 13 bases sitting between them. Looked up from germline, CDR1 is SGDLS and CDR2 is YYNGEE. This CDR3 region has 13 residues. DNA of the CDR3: TGTGCCAGCAGCGCCGGGGGAACGAGTGGCTACACCTTC. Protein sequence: CASSAGGTSGYTF.

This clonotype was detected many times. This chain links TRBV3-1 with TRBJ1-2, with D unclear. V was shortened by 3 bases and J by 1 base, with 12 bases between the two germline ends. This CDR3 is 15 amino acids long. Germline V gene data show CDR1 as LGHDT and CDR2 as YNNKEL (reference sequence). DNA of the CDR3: TGTGCCAGCAGCCACCCCCCACCTTATAACTATGGCTACACCTTC. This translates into CASSHPPPYNYGYTF.

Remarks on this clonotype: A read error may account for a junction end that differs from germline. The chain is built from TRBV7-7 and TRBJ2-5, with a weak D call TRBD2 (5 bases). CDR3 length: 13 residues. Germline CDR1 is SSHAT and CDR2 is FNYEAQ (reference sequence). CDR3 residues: CASSFSSKETQYF. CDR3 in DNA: TGTGCTAGCAGCTTTTCTAGCAAAGAGACCCAGTACTTC.

The chain's CDR3 is CAISRSIEGTEAFF. The CDR3 region has the DNA TGTGCCATCAGCCGGTCTATAGAGGGCACTGAAGCTTTCTTT. The V gene is TRBV10-3, the J gene TRBJ1-1; D is unclear. The V gene's germline CDR1 is ENHRY and CDR2 SYGVKD. V gave up 6 bases and J gave up 4 bases, with 15 bases separating them. The CDR3 sequence is 14 residues long.

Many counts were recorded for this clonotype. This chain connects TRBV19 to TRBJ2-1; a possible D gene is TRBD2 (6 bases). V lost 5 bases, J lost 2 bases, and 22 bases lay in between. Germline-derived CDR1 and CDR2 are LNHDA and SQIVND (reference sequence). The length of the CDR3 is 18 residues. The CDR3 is CASSGGSGSYRTYNEQFF. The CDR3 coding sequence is TGTGCCAGTAGTGGGGGTAGCGGCTCTTATAGAACCTACAATGAGCAGTTCTTC.

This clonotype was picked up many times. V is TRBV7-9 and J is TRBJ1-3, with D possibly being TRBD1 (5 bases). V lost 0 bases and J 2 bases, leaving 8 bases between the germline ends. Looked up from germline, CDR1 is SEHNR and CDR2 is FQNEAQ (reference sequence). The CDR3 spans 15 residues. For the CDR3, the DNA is TGTGCCAGCAGCTTAGCGCTCAGGGCTGGAAACACCATATATTTT. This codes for CASSLALRAGNTIYF.